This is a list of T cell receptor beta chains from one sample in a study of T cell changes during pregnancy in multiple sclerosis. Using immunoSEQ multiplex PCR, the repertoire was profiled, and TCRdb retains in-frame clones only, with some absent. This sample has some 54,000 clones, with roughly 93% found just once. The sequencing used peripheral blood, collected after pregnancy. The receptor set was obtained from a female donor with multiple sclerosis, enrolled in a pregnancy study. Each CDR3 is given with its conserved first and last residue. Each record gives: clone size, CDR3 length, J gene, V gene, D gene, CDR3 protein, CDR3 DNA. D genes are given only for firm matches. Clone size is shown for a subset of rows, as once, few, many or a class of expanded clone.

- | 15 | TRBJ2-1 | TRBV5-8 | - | CASSSGVRAGNEQFF | TGTGCCAGCAGCTCGGGGGTGAGGGCTGGGAATGAGCAGTTCTTC
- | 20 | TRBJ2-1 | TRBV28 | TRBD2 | CASSSPPQKGLAASYNEQFF | TGTGCCAGCAGTTCACCCCCCCAGAAGGGACTAGCGGCTTCTTACAATGAGCAGTTCTTC
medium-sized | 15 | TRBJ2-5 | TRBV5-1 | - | CASSWRVVAGETQYF | TGCGCCAGCAGCTGGCGGGTGGTGGCGGGAGAGACCCAGTACTTC
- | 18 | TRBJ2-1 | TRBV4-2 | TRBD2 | CASSQDLVLGSGRNEQFF | TGTGCCAGCAGCCAAGATCTTGTGTTAGGTAGCGGGAGGAATGAGCAGTTCTTC
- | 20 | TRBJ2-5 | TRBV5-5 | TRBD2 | CASSLSRAGWVLAGRETQYF | TGTGCCAGCAGCTTGAGTAGGGCAGGGTGGGTACTAGCGGGACGAGAGACCCAGTACTTC
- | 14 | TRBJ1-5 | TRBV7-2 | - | CASSPGGGNQPQHF | TGTGCCAGCAGCCCAGGCGGGGGGAATCAGCCCCAGCATTTT
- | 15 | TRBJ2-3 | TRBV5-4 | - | CASSLDRTNTDTQYF | TGTGCCAGCAGCTTGGACAGGACTAACACAGATACGCAGTATTTT
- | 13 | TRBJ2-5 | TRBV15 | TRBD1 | CATSRGGQETQYF | TGTGCCACCAGCAGAGGGGGACAGGAGACCCAGTACTTC
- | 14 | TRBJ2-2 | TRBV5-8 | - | CASMAGWVYEELFF | TGTGCCAGCATGGCAGGTTGGGTGTACGAGGAGCTGTTTTTT
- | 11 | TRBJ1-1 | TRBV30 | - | CASYRNTEAFF | TGTGCCTCCTACAGGAACACTGAAGCTTTCTTT
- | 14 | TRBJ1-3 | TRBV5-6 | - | CATLDSRSGNTIYF | TGTGCCACCTTAGACAGTCGCTCTGGAAACACCATATATTTT
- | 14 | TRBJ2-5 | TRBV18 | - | CASSPLGGQETQYF | TGTGCCAGCTCACCTTTGGGAGGTCAAGAGACCCAGTACTTC
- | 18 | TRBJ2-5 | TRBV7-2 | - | CASSLVGTGPGGLETQYF | TGTGCCAGCAGCTTAGTTGGGACTGGTCCAGGGGGATTAGAGACCCAGTACTTC
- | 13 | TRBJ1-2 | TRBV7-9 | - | CASSPMNNYGYTF | TGTGCCAGCAGCCCTATGAATAACTATGGCTACACCTTC
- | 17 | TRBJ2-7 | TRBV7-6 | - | CASSLAALGLSSGEQYF | TGTGCCAGCAGCTTAGCTGCACTCGGCCTATCGAGCGGTGAGCAGTACTTC
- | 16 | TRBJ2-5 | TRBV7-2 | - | CASSLGFGQLGETQYF | TGTGCCAGCAGCTTAGGTTTTGGACAATTAGGAGAGACCCAGTACTTC
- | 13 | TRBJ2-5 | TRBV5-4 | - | CASSLVGVGTQYF | TGTGCCAGCAGCTTGGTAGGGGTAGGGACCCAGTACTTC
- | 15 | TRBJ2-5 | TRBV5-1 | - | CASSLSRGVYKTQYF | TGCGCCAGCAGCTTGTCCAGGGGTGTTTACAAGACCCAGTACTTC
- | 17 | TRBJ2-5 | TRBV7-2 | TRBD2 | CASSPPGLAGRRETQYF | TGTGCCAGCAGCCCTCCGGGACTAGCGGGTCGGCGGGAGACCCAGTACTTC
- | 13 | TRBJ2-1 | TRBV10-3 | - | CAIRRDSYNEQFF | TGTGCCATCCGGCGGGACTCCTACAATGAGCAGTTCTTC
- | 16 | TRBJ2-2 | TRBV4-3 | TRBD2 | CASSPAKRGNTGELFF | TGCGCCAGCAGCCCCGCGAAGCGGGGGAACACCGGGGAGCTGTTTTTT
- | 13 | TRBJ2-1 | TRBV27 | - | CASRQLAANEQFF | TGTGCCAGCAGACAACTAGCTGCCAATGAGCAGTTCTTC
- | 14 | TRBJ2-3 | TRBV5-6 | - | CASSQSMRADTQYF | TGTGCCAGCAGCCAATCGATGCGCGCAGATACGCAGTATTTT
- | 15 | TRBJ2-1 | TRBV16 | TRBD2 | CASSQTAGLANEQFF | TGTGCCAGCAGCCAAACCGCGGGACTAGCAAATGAGCAGTTCTTC
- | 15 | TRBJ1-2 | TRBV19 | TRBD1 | CASSIGWQGAEGYTF | TGTGCCAGTAGTATAGGTTGGCAGGGGGCTGAAGGCTACACCTTC
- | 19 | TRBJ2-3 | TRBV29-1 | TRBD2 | CSVELGLAGGFVSTDTQYF | TGCAGCGTTGAATTGGGACTAGCGGGAGGGTTTGTTAGCACAGATACGCAGTATTTT
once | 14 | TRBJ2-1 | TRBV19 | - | CASSSAGAFNEQFF | TGTGCCAGTAGTTCCGCAGGGGCTTTCAATGAGCAGTTCTTC
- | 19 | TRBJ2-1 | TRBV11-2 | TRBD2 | CASSYPIGGALAGGNEQFF | TGTGCCAGCAGCTACCCCATAGGGGGGGCACTAGCGGGGGGGAATGAGCAGTTCTTC
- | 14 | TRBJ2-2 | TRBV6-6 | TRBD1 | CASSPGGAPGELFF | TGTGCCAGCAGTCCAGGGGGCGCCCCCGGGGAGCTGTTTTTT
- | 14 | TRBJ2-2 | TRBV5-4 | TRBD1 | CASSVQGAHGELFF | TGTGCCAGCAGCGTACAGGGGGCGCACGGGGAGCTGTTTTTT
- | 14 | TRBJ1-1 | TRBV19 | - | CASSIDLGTLEAFF | TGTGCCAGTAGTATAGATCTCGGGACACTTGAAGCTTTCTTT
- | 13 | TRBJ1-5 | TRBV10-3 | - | CAISGQPDQPQHF | TGTGCCATTTCCGGACAGCCAGATCAGCCCCAGCATTTT
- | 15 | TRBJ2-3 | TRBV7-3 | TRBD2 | CASGRIQREGDTQYF | TGTGCCAGCGGCCGTATTCAGCGGGAGGGAGATACGCAGTATTTT
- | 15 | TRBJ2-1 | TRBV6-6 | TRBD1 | CASSQGQGAQNEQFF | TGTGCCAGCAGTCAAGGACAGGGGGCGCAAAATGAGCAGTTCTTC
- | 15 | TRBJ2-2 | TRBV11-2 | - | CASSLQGGNTGELFF | TGTGCCAGCAGCTTGCAGGGCGGGAACACCGGGGAGCTGTTTTTT
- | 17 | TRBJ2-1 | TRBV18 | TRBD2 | CASSPGTSGRRYNEQFF | TGTGCCAGCTCACCCGGGACTAGCGGGAGGAGGTACAATGAGCAGTTCTTC
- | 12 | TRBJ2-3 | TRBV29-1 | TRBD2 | CSVSGRADTQYF | TGCAGCGTTAGCGGGAGGGCAGATACGCAGTATTTT
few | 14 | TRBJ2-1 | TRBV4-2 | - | CASSQELQDNEQFF | TGTGCCAGCAGCCAAGAATTACAGGACAATGAGCAGTTCTTC
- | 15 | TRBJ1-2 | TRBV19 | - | CASSHQRILSYGYTF | TGTGCCAGTAGTCACCAGAGGATTCTGAGCTATGGCTACACCTTC
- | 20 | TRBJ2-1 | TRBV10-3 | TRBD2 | CAIPSEASGPDVSSYNEQFF | TGTGCCATCCCTTCGGAGGCTAGCGGTCCGGATGTTAGCTCCTACAATGAGCAGTTCTTC
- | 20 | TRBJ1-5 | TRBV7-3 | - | CASSPIESSREWYSNQPQHF | TGTGCCAGCAGCCCCATAGAGAGTAGCCGCGAATGGTATAGCAATCAGCCCCAGCATTTT
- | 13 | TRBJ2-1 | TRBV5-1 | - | CASMQLAGNEQFF | TGCGCCAGCATGCAACTAGCCGGCAATGAGCAGTTCTTC
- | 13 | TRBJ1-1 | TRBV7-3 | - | CASSFLQGFEAFF | TGTGCCAGCAGCTTTTTACAGGGCTTTGAAGCTTTCTTT
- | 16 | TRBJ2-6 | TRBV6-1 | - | CASSEWSQGRANVLTF | TGTGCCAGCAGTGAATGGTCACAGGGTAGGGCCAACGTCCTGACTTTC
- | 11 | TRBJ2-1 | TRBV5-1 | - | CASSLYSEQFF | TGCGCCAGCAGCTTGTACAGCGAGCAGTTCTTC
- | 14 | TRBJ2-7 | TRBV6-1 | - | CASKRTVVPYEQYF | TGTGCCAGCAAGAGGACAGTAGTCCCCTACGAGCAGTACTTC
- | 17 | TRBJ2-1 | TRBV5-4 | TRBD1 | CASSLSSGTGGRSEQFF | TGTGCCAGCAGCTTGTCATCCGGGACAGGGGGTCGGAGTGAGCAGTTCTTC
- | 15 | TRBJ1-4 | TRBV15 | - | CATSTEAKANEKLFF | TGTGCCACCAGCACCGAGGCAAAGGCTAATGAAAAACTGTTTTTT
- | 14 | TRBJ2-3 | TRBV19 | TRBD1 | CASRRDRRTDTQYF | TGTGCCAGTAGACGGGACAGGCGCACAGATACGCAGTATTTT